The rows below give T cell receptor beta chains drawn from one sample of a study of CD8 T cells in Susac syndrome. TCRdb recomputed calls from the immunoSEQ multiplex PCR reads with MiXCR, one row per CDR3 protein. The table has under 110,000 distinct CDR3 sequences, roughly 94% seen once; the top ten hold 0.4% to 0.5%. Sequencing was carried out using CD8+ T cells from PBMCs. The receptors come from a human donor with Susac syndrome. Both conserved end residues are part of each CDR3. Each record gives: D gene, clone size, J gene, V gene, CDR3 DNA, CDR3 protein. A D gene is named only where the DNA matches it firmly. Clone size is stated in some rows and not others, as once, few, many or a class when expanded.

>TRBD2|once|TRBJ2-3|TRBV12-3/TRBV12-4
TGTGCCAGCAGCCCGGGACTAGCGGGGAGGTATAGCACAGATACGCAGTATTTT
CASSPGLAGRYSTDTQYF
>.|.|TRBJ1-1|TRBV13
TGTGCCAGCAGCTTTGGGGGCTTGGCCACTGAAGCTTTCTTT
CASSFGGLATEAFF
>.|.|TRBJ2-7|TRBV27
TGTGCCAGCAGTTTCTTTCCTCGGTACTTC
CASSFFPRYF
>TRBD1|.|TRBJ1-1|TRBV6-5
TGTGCCAGCAGTACGGGACAGGGGAACACTGAAGCTTTCTTT
CASSTGQGNTEAFF
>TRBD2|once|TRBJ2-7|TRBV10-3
TGTGCCATCAGTGAGATAGCGGGGGGTTCCTACGAGCAGTACTTC
CAISEIAGGSYEQYF
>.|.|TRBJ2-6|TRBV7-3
TGTGCCAGCAGCCCGTCCCCTGGGGCCAACGTCCTGACTTTC
CASSPSPGANVLTF
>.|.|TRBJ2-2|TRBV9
TGTGCCAGCACCCTGACAGGCCTAGACACCGGGGAGCTGTTTTTT
CASTLTGLDTGELFF
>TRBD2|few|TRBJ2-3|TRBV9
TGTGCCAGCAGTTTTGCGGGGGGCACAGATACGCAGTATTTT
CASSFAGGTDTQYF
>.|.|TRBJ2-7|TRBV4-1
TGCGCCAGCAGCCAAACCAGGGGAGGCTCCTACGAGCAGTACTTC
CASSQTRGGSYEQYF
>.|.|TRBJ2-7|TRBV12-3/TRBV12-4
TGTGCCAGCAGTTTAACGGTTTTGAACGAGCAGTACTTC
CASSLTVLNEQYF
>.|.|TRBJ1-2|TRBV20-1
TGCAGTGCTAGTTTCAGGGGTTCGAGTGGCTACACCTTC
CSASFRGSSGYTF
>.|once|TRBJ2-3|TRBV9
TGTGCCAGCAGCGAGGGGGGCCCGCAGTATTTT
CASSEGGPQYF
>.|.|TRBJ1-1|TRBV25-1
TGTGCCAGCCACCGCGAGGGGAACACTGAAGCTTTCTTT
CASHREGNTEAFF
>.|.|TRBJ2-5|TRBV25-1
TGTGCCAGCAGTGAGTCTCTTAGAGAGACCCAGTACTTC
CASSESLRETQYF
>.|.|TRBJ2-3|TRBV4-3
TGCGCCAGCAGCCAAGCTAGACCAGATACGCAGTATTTT
CASSQARPDTQYF
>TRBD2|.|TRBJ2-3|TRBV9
TGTGCCAGCAGCGCCCCACTAGCGGGGGGCCCAGATACGCAGTATTTT
CASSAPLAGGPDTQYF
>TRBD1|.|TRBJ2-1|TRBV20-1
TGCAGTGCTAGTTCCGGGACAGGGGAAAAGGGGAAGCAGTTCTTC
CSASSGTGEKGKQFF
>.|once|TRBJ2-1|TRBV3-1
TGTGCCAGCAGCGACGACTGGGCCTCCTACAATGAGCAGTTCTTC
CASSDDWASYNEQFF
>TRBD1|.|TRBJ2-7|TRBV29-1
TGCAGCGTCCCCGGGACAGGGACCGAGCAGTACTTC
CSVPGTGTEQYF
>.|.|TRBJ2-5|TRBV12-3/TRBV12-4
TGTGCCAGCAGCCCCCCGGGGGAAGAGACCCAGTACTTC
CASSPPGEETQYF
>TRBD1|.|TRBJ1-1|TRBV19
TGTGCCAGTAGTATCGGGACAGGGGTTACTGAAGCTTTCTTT
CASSIGTGVTEAFF
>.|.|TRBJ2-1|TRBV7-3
TGTGCCAGCAGCTCCTTAGACGGGTCCAGAGGAGATGAGCAGTTCTTC
CASSSLDGSRGDEQFF
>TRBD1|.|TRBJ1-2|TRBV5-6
TGTGCCAGCAGCTTTTGGGGAGGGGGCTTCCGTGGCTACACCTTC
CASSFWGGGFRGYTF
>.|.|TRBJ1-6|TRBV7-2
TGTGCCAGCAGCCCGGACAGTAATTCACCCCTCCACTTT
CASSPDSNSPLHF
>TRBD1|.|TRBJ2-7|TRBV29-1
TGCAGCGCCCATACCGGGACAGGGGTTATCGAGCAGTACTTC
CSAHTGTGVIEQYF
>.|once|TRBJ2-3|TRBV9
TGTGCCAGCAGCGTAGCTGGGGGCGGAAGCACAGATACGCAGTATTTT
CASSVAGGGSTDTQYF
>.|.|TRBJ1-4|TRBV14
TGTGCCAGCAGCCAAGTTGAGGGGCAGAATGAAAAACTGTTTTTT
CASSQVEGQNEKLFF